Listed here is a single T cell receptor (beta chain). Its target is unknown. The source of the sample is a study of T cell repertoires in cytomegalovirus infection. Looking at the study overall: TCR beta signatures that were public indicated CMV infection and matching HLA type. Study-wide findings and caveats: Dominating the ex vivo response were TCR beta clonotypes that were CMV-specific and HLA-C-restricted. CMV carriers with the relevant HLA were identified by cumulative public TCR beta family frequency.

The CDR3 extends over 13 amino acids. V lost 8 bases to trimming and J lost 2 bases, with 12 bases between them. The germline gives CDR1 SNHLY, CDR2 FYNNEI. TCRdb used MiXCR to reprocess the reads, holding one entry per CDR3 protein. The sample lists around 350,000 distinct CDR3 sequences, 15% to 20% occurring once. V usage is TRBV2 and J usage is TRBJ1-1; D not certain. This TCR was sampled from a human donor in good health (CMV status not recorded). Some clones in this sample may be carry-over from other donors' samples. The source material was PBMCs. CDR3 nucleotides: TGTGCCAGCTCTTGGGGATTAAACACTGAAGCTTTCTTT. It translates to CASSWGLNTEAFF.